This paragraph reports one T cell receptor beta chain. The data were produced by immunoSEQ multiplex PCR, yet TCRdb's version contains in-frame clones alone and is incomplete. The repertoire has approximately 120,000 clones, about nine tenths of them found once; the top ten carry 4.4%. V was shortened by 1 base and J by 5 bases, with 14 bases between the two germline ends. The CDR3 is 15 amino acids. CDR1 is SGHTA and CDR2 is FQGNSA in the germline V gene. This entry belongs to a study of control samples from healthy donors and cancer patients. This receptor was taken from a human donor in good health. The donor label of this sample is uncertain. Sequenced sample: blood. The V and J genes are TRBV7-2 and TRBJ1-2; perhaps TRBD1 as D (6 bases). CDR3: CASSLVGGAGYGYTF. CDR3 coding DNA: TGTGCCAGCAGCTTAGTGGGGGGCGCAGGGTATGGCTACACCTTC.